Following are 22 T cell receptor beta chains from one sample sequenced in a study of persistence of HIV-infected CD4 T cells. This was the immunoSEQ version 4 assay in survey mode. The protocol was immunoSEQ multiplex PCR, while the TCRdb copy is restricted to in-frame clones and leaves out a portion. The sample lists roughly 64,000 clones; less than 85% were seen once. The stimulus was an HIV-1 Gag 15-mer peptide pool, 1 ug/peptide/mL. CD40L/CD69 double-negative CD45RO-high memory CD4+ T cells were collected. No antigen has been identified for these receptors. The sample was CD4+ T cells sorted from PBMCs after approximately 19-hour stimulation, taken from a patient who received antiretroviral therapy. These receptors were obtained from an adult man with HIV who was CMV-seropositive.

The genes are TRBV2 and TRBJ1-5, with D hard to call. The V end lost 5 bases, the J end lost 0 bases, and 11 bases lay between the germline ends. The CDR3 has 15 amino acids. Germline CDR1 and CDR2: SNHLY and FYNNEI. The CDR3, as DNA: TGTGCCAGCAGTCGTCTGACAAATAGCAATCAGCCCCAGCATTTT. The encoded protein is CASSRLTNSNQPQHF.

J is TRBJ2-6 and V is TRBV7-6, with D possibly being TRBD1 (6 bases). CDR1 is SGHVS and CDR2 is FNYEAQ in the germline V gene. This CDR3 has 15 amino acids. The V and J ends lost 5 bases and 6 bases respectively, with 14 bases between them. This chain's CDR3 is CASSGQFGTANVLTF. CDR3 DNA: TGTGCCAGCAGCGGACAGTTCGGGACGGCCAACGTCCTGACTTTC.

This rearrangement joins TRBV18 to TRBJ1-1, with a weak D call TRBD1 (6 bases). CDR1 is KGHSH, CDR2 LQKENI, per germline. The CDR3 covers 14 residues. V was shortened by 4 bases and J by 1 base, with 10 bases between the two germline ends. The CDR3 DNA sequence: TGTGCCAGCTCACTTGCGACAGGGAACACTGAAGCTTTCTTT. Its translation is CASSLATGNTEAFF.

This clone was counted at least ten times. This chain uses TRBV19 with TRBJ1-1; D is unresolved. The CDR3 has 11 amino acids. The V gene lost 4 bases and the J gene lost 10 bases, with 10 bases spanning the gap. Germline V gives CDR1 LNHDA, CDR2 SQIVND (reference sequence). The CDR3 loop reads CASSTNRGAFF. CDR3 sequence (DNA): TGTGCCAGTAGTACGAATCGGGGAGCTTTCTTT.

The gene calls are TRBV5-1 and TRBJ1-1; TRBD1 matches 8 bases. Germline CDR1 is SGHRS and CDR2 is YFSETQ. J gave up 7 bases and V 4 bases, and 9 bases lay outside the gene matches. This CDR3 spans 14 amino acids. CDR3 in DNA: TGCGCCAGCAGCCCCACAGGGGGAGTTGGTGAAGCTTTCTTT. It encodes CASSPTGGVGEAFF.

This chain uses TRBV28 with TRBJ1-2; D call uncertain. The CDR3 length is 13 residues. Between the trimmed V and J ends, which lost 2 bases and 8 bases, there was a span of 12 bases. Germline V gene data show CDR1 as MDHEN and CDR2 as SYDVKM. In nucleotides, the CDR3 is TGTGCCAGCAGTTTAAGCATGGAGGTAGGCTACACCTTC. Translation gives CASSLSMEVGYTF.

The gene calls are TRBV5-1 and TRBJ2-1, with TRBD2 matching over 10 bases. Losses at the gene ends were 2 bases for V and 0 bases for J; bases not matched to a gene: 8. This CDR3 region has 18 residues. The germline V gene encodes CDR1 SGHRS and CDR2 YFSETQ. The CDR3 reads CASSFLAGGFSSYNEQFF. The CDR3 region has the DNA TGCGCCAGCAGCTTCTTAGCGGGGGGCTTTAGCTCCTACAATGAGCAGTTCTTC.

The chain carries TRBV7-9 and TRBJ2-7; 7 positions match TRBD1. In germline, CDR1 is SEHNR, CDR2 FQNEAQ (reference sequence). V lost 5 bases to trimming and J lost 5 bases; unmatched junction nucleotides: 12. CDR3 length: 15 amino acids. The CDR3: CASSLTRDSGHEQYF. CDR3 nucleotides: TGTGCCAGCAGCCTCACCCGGGACAGCGGCCACGAGCAGTACTTC. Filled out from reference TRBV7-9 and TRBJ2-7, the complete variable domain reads DTGVSQNPRHKITKRGQNVTFRCDPISEHNRLYWYRQTLGQGPEFLTYFQNEAQLEKSRLLSDRFSAERPKGSFSTLEIQRTEQGDSAMYLCASSLTRDSGHEQYFGPGTRLTVT.

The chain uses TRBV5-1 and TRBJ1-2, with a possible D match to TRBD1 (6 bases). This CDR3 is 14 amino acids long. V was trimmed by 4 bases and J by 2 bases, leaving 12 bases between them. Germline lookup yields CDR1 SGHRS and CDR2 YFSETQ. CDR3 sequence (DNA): TGCGCCAGCAGCCCTGACAGGCTAAACTATGGCTACACCTTC. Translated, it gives CASSPDRLNYGYTF.

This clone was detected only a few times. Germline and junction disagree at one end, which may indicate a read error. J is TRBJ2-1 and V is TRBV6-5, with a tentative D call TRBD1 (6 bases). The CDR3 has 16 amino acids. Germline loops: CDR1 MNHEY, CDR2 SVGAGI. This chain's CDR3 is CASSHSVWGLSDEQFF. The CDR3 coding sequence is TGTGCCAGCAGTCACTCAGTGTGGGGGCTCTCCGATGAGCAGTTCTTC.

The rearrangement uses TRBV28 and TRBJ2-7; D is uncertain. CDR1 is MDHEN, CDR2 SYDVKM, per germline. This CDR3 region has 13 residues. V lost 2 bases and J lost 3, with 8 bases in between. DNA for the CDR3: TGTGCCAGCAGTTTACCTGTTCGCTACGAGCAGTACTTC. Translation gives CASSLPVRYEQYF.

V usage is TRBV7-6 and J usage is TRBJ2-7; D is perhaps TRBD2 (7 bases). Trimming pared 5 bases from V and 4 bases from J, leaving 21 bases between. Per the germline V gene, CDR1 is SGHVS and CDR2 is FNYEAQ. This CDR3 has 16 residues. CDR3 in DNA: TGTGCCAGCAGCCCCGGGGGGTCAGGGGTTTCGTACGAGCAGTACTTC. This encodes CASSPGGSGVSYEQYF. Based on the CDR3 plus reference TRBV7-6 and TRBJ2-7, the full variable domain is GAGVSQSPRYKVTKRGQDVALRCDPISGHVSLYWYRQALGQGPEFLTYFNYEAQQDKSGLPNDRFSAERPEGSISTLTIQRTEQRDSAMYRCASSPGGSGVSYEQYFGPGTRLTVT.

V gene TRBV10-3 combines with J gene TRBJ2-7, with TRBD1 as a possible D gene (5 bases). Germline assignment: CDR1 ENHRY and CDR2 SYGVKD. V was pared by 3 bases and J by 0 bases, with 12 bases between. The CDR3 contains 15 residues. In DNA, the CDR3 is TGTGCCATCAGTGACGAGACAGCTTACTCCTACGAGCAGTACTTC. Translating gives CAISDETAYSYEQYF.

The CDR3 loop reads CASSPNTGVTYNSPLHF. Here the CDR3 DNA reads TGTGCCAGCAGCCCGAATACAGGGGTCACCTATAATTCACCCCTCCACTTT. This chain links TRBV3-1 (or the pseudogene TRBV3-2) with TRBJ1-6, with 7 bases that match TRBD1. Losses at the gene ends were 4 bases for V and 2 bases for J; bases not matched to a gene: 8. CDR1 and CDR2 from the germline V gene are LGHDT and YNNKEL (reference sequence). The CDR3 loop spans 17 amino acids.

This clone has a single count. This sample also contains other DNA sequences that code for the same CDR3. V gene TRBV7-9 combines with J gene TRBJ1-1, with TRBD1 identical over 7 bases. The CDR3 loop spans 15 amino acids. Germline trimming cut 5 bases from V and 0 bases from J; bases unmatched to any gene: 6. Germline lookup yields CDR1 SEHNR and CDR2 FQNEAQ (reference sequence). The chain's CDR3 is CASSPQTGMNTEAFF. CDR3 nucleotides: TGTGCCAGCAGCCCACAGACAGGGATGAACACTGAAGCTTTCTTT.

Here the CDR3 DNA reads TGTGCCAGCAGCGACAGGGGTTTCACCTACGAGCAGTACTTC. Translating gives CASSDRGFTYEQYF. The chain couples TRBV11-1 to TRBJ2-7; 8 bases align to TRBD1. Unmatched junction bases numbered 5, after V lost 5 bases and J lost 2 bases. The CDR3 loop spans 14 amino acids. Germline assignment: CDR1 SGHAT and CDR2 FQDESV (reference sequence).

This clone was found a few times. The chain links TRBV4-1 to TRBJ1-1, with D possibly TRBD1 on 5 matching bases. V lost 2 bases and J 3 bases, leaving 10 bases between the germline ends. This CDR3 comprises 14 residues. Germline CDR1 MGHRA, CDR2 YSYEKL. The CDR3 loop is CASSQRLGDTEAFF. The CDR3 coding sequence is TGCGCCAGCAGCCAACGGTTGGGGGACACTGAAGCTTTCTTT.

The CDR3 spells CASSQDLGQGKTQYF. CDR3 nucleotides: TGTGCCAGCAGCCAAGATTTAGGACAGGGAAAGACCCAGTACTTC. The V and J genes are TRBV4-2 and TRBJ2-5; TRBD1 matches 8 bases. Unmatched junction bases numbered 6, after V lost 0 bases and J lost 6 bases. The CDR3 covers 15 residues. CDR1 is LGHNA, CDR2 YNFKEQ, per germline.

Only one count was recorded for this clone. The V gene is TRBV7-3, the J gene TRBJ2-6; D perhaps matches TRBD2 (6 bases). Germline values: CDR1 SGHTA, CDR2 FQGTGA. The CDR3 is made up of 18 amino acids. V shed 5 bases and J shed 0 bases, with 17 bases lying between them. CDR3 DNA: TGTGCCAGCAGCCCCCGGAGGGGCCTCGGCTCTGGGGCCAACGTCCTGACTTTC. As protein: CASSPRRGLGSGANVLTF.

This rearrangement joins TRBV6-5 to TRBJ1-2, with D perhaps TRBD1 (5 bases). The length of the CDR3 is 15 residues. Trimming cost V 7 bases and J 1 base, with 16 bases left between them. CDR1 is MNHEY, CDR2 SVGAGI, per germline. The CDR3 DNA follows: TGTGCCAGCATCCCCGGGGCAGCCGATAACTATGGCTACACCTTC. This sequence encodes CASIPGAADNYGYTF.

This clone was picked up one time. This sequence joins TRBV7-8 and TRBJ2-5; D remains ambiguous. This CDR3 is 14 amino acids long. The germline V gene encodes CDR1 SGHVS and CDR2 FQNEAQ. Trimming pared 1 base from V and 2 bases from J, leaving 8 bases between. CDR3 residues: CASSLGRQQETQYF. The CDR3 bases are TGTGCCAGCAGCTTAGGGCGGCAACAAGAGACCCAGTACTTC.

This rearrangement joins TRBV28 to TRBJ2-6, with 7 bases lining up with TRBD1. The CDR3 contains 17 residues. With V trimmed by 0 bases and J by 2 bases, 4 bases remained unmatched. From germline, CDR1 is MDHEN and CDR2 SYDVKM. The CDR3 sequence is CASSLWGRGTGANVLTF. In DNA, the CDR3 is TGTGCCAGCAGTTTATGGGGCAGGGGGACTGGGGCCAACGTCCTGACTTTC.